This T cell receptor (beta chain) originates from a study of spatial heterogeneity in lung cancer. Study as a whole: Averaged across combinations, each unique TCR and UMI pairing appeared more than ten times in raw reads, which were uncorrected. Study outcomes and limitations: Mutation counts in tumors were tracked by counts of expanded intratumoral alpha and beta TCRs.

The CDR3 loop spans 14 amino acids. CDR1 SGDLS and CDR2 YYNGEE come from the germline V gene. J lost 2 bases, V lost 2 bases, and 4 bases had no gene match. Time point given: sample taken at primary tumor resection. Individually, TCR cDNA molecules were each labelled with a unique molecular identifier. Each CDR3 protein is one row after TCRdb ran MiXCR on the 5' RACE reads. The sample consists of about 18,000 distinct CDR3 sequences, more than 6.5% of them appearing once. About this clonotype: Its antigen is not identified.

This receptor was identified in a male donor with early-stage non-small cell lung cancer. Specimen: lung tumor tissue, collected at surgery. The chain has TRBV9 and TRBJ2-7; 7 bases line up with TRBD2. The CDR3 DNA sequence: TGTGCCAGCAGCGTGGGAGCGGGGACCTACGAGCAGTACTTC. Translating it yields CASSVGAGTYEQYF.